In this sample, the clone carrying this TCR beta chain turned up a few times. The source of the sample is a study of OX40 agonist ivuxolimab in advanced cancers. This CDR3 is 15 amino acids long. Per the germline V gene, CDR1 is SGHTA and CDR2 is FQGTGA. Libraries were prepared by immunoSEQ multiplex PCR; TCRdb keeps only in-frame clonotypes and omits some of them. The sample carries some 65,000 clones, approximately 90% recorded once. The J gene is TRBJ2-5, the V gene TRBV7-3; D is perhaps TRBD2 (5 bases). The J call may be faulty, since TRBJ2-7 better matches the DNA end. The sequenced sample was CD4+ or CD8+ T cells sorted from blood, obtained in a trial of the OX40 agonist ivuxolimab. The TCR was taken from an adult with an advanced solid tumor such as melanoma, head and neck, liver or kidney cancer. CDR3 region: CASSPGPGRVYEQYF. CDR3 bases: TGTGCCAGCAGCCCCGGGCCTGGGCGGGTCTACGAGCAGTACTTC.